Each of the 18 T cell receptor beta chains below was sequenced from the same sample in a study of metastatic and nonmetastatic thyroid tumors. All patients were treatment-naive before thyroid surgery. Via MiXCR, TCRdb re-called the PCR reads. Of fewer than 25,000 clones in the sample, 20% were seen once. Sequenced material: blood. The receptors here all came from a female donor with papillary thyroid cancer or a benign thyroid nodule (not recorded which). Some clones in this sample may be carry-over from other donors' samples.

This clone was seen at least ten times. The chain employs TRBV19 and TRBJ2-6; TRBD2 matches at 8 bases. CDR1 and CDR2 (germline): LNHDA, SQIVND (reference sequence). J gave up 2 bases and V 4 bases, and 10 bases lay outside the gene matches. This CDR3 contains 18 residues. The CDR3 spells CASSTIEGLAAGANVLTF. The CDR3 nucleotides read TGTGCCAGTAGTACAATAGAAGGACTAGCTGCTGGGGCCAACGTCCTGACTTTC.

This clone is classed as medium-sized (0.01 to 0.1%). The V gene is TRBV12-3 or TRBV12-4, the J gene TRBJ2-7; 8 bases fit TRBD2. Trimming removed 4 bases from V and 2 bases from J; junction bases left unmatched: 7. The CDR3 is 15 amino acids. CDR3 amino acids: CASSSGRGNPYEQYF. The CDR3 DNA sequence: TGTGCCAGCAGTTCCGGGAGGGGAAACCCCTACGAGCAGTACTTC.

This clone was observed many times. In the same sample, other DNA sequences code for this CDR3. The V gene is TRBV28, the J gene TRBJ1-4, with D unclear. Germline lookup yields CDR1 MDHEN and CDR2 SYDVKM. V lost 6 bases, J lost 3 bases, and 17 bases lay in between. The CDR3 runs to 16 residues. CDR3 sequence reads: CASSPDSTRANEKLFF. The CDR3 DNA reads TGTGCCAGCAGCCCGGACTCAACTAGGGCTAATGAAAAACTGTTTTTT.

This clone was recorded many times. The V and J genes are TRBV3-1 and TRBJ1-1; D gene ambiguous. This CDR3 region has 15 residues. Trimming stripped 0 bases from V and 0 bases from J, with 8 bases between. Germline lookup yields CDR1 LGHDT and CDR2 YNNKEL (reference sequence). The CDR3 loop reads CASSQEARMNTEAFF. CDR3 in DNA: TGTGCCAGCAGCCAAGAGGCCCGGATGAACACTGAAGCTTTCTTT.

This clone occurred many times. The chain combines TRBV5-1 with TRBJ2-5; 15 bases fit TRBD2. The V and J ends lost 3 bases and 2 bases, in that order; junction bases with no gene match: 8. The germline V gene has CDR1 SGHRS and CDR2 YFSETQ. This CDR3 is 18 amino acids long. CDR3 nucleotides: TGCGCCAGCAGCTCCGGACTAGCGGGGGGGCCTCTTCAAGAGACCCAGTACTTC. Translated, it gives CASSSGLAGGPLQETQYF.

V gene TRBV3-1 combines with J gene TRBJ2-2; D remains unclear. The germline CDR1 and CDR2 sequences are LGHDT and YNNKEL (reference sequence). CDR3 length equals 12 residues. Between the trimmed V and J ends, which lost 3 bases and 9 bases, there was a span of 8 bases. CDR3: CASSQEYRELFF. As DNA, the CDR3 is TGTGCCAGCAGCCAGGAATACCGGGAGCTGTTTTTT.

This chain links TRBV20-1 with TRBJ1-2; D is possibly TRBD1 (5 bases). Between the trimmed V and J ends, which lost 0 bases and 1 base, there was a span of 9 bases. CDR1 and CDR2 (germline): DFQATT, SNEGSKA (reference sequence). CDR3 length: 14 residues. CDR3 sequence (DNA): TGCAGTGCTAGAGAGGGGGAGGGTAACTATGGCTACACCTTC. Translation: CSAREGEGNYGYTF.

This clone was seen ten or more times. The gene calls are TRBV4-1 and TRBJ2-7; 11 bases align to TRBD2. CDR3 length equals 17 residues. After removal of 3 bases from V and 4 bases from J, the junction contained 11 bases not matched to a gene. Germline-derived CDR1 and CDR2 are MGHRA and YSYEKL. In nucleotides, the CDR3 is TGCGCCAGCAGCCATAAGAGGCCTAGCGGGAGGCAGTACGAGCAGTACTTC. Amino acids: CASSHKRPSGRQYEQYF.

The chain couples TRBV20-1 to TRBJ1-2; the D is unclear. CDR3 length: 14 residues. Trimming took 4 bases from V and 5 from J, leaving 17 bases between them. Looked up from germline, CDR1 is DFQATT and CDR2 is SNEGSKA (reference sequence). The CDR3 protein is CSAIDIRYGYGYTF. CDR3 in DNA: TGCAGTGCTATAGATATAAGGTACGGTTATGGCTACACCTTC.

This clone was seen ten or more times. V gene TRBV6-6 combines with J gene TRBJ1-1; D gene uncertain. The CDR3 totals 12 residues. CDR1 is MNHNY and CDR2 is SVGAGI in the germline V gene (reference sequence). Trimming took off 3 bases at V and 7 bases at J, with 9 bases between the two ends. CDR3 in amino acids: CASSYSGSEAFF. The CDR3 DNA follows: TGTGCCAGCAGTTATTCAGGTAGTGAAGCTTTCTTT.

The chain has TRBV11-3 and TRBJ1-1; 8 nucleotides agree with TRBD1. The germline gives CDR1 SGHNT, CDR2 YENEEA. Unmatched junction bases numbered 5, after V lost 4 bases and J lost 7 bases. This CDR3 is built from 13 residues. CDR3 in DNA: TGTGCCAGCAGCTGGGGGACAGGCCGTGAAGCTTTCTTT. This translates into CASSWGTGREAFF.

The DNA of the CDR3 is TGTGCCAGCAGTCCCCTCCCAGGACAAAGGAACACTGAAGCTTTCTTT. It translates to CASSPLPGQRNTEAFF. The chain recombines TRBV5-4 with TRBJ1-1; tentatively, D is TRBD1 (5 bases). V was cut by 5 bases and J by 1 base, with 18 bases left in between. Looked up from germline, CDR1 is SGHNT and CDR2 is YYREEE (reference sequence). The CDR3 runs to 16 residues.

The V and J genes are TRBV11-2 and TRBJ2-7; D may be TRBD1 or TRBD2 (5 bases each). V lost 1 base and J 1 base, leaving 14 bases between the germline ends. Germline-derived CDR1 and CDR2 are SGHAT and FQNNGV. The CDR3 sequence is 16 residues long. The CDR3 spells CASSLGWGTSSYEQYF. The CDR3 bases are TGTGCCAGCAGCTTAGGATGGGGGACCTCATCCTACGAGCAGTACTTC.

By proportion, this clone is medium-sized (0.01 to 0.1%). This chain links TRBV2 with TRBJ1-1; TRBD1 matches at 8 bases. The J segment lost 1 base and the V segment lost 9 bases, leaving 4 bases of the junction unmatched. This CDR3 has 13 residues. Germline V gene sequence: CDR1 SNHLY, CDR2 FYNNEI. CDR3 amino acids: CASTQGENTEAFF. CDR3 coding DNA: TGTGCCAGTACACAGGGGGAGAACACTGAAGCTTTCTTT.

The chain links TRBV30 to TRBJ2-5; 8 nucleotides match TRBD2. The J call could be wrong; TRBJ2-1 is a better fit for the DNA end. The CDR3 runs 14 residues. Germline V gene sequence: CDR1 GTSNPN, CDR2 SVGIG (reference sequence). CDR3 loop: CAWSDGRDYNEQFF. The CDR3 region has the DNA TGTGCCTGGAGTGACGGGAGGGACTACAATGAGCAGTTCTTC.

The CDR3 region has the DNA TGTGCCAGCAGCAAAGGGACAGGATACAATGAGCAGTTCTTC. Protein: CASSKGTGYNEQFF. This rearrangement joins TRBV3-1 to TRBJ2-1; 8 bases map to TRBD1. The CDR3 has 14 amino acids. Germline CDR1 reads LGHDT; CDR2 reads YNNKEL (reference sequence). The ends lost 5 bases at V and 4 bases at J; junction bases unmatched: 4.

About this clone itself: This CDR3 fails to terminate in the conserved phenylalanine or tryptophan, so it likely reflects a read error. V usage is TRBV6-2 or TRBV6-3 and J usage is TRBJ2-2; 11 bases match TRBD1. Germline assignment: CDR1 MNHEY and CDR2 SVGEGT. J gave up 4 bases and V 7 bases, and 5 bases lay outside the gene matches. CDR3 length equals 15 residues. Here the CDR3 reads CASTPGQGGTGELFS. The CDR3 region has the DNA TGTGCCAGCACACCGGGACAGGGGGGCACCGGGGAGCTGTTTTCT.

This clone was observed many times. In DNA, the CDR3 is TGTGCCAGCAGCCCCGGCAGGGACACCGGGGAGCTGTTTTTT. This encodes CASSPGRDTGELFF. The chain links TRBV11-2 to TRBJ2-2, with a possible D match to TRBD1 (5 bases). Trimming removed 5 bases at V and 3 bases at J, with 10 bases between. The CDR3 consists of 14 residues. Germline values: CDR1 SGHAT, CDR2 FQNNGV.